The 21 T cell receptor beta chains reported below all come from one sample, sequenced in a study of T cell responses to AZD1222 COVID-19 vaccine. Libraries were prepared by immunoSEQ multiplex PCR; TCRdb keeps only in-frame clonotypes and omits some of them. Of 150,000 to 200,000 clones listed, just over 90% were seen once; the top ten hold roughly 3.9%. Sequenced material: peripheral blood, taken on day 0 of AZD1222 vaccination. All receptors derive from an adult in good health.

The chain employs TRBV19 and TRBJ2-1; D is perhaps TRBD2 (6 bases). Trimming cost V 5 bases and J 6 bases, with 14 bases left between them. Germline assignment: CDR1 LNHDA and CDR2 SQIVND (reference sequence). This CDR3 has 14 residues. The CDR3 coding sequence is TGTGCCAGTAGTCCGGGGCTAGCGATCAATGAGCAGTTCTTC. Protein product: CASSPGLAINEQFF.

The genes are TRBV5-8 and TRBJ2-7; no definite D call. V gave up 4 bases and J gave up 3 bases, with 5 bases separating them. CDR3 length: 11 amino acids. CDR1 and CDR2 (germline): SGHTS, YDEGEE. The CDR3 DNA reads TGTGCCAGCAGCGCCTACTACGAGCAGTACTTC. Translating gives CASSAYYEQYF.

The table lists this clone with a count of one. The genes are TRBV6-5 and TRBJ2-4; no clear D gene. With 6 bases removed from V and 5 bases from J, the gap between germline ends came to 17 bases. Germline V gives CDR1 MNHEY, CDR2 SVGAGI. This CDR3 spans 15 amino acids. The CDR3 spells CASSGQILNQNIQYF. The CDR3 bases are TGTGCCAGCAGCGGTCAAATTCTAAACCAAAACATTCAGTACTTC.

The rearrangement links TRBV20-1 to TRBJ2-1, with 8 bases fitting TRBD2. CDR3 length equals 16 residues. CDR1 DFQATT and CDR2 SNEGSKA come from the germline V gene (reference sequence). Trimming took 3 bases from V and 6 from J; bases not matched to a gene: 13. In nucleotides, the CDR3 is TGCAGTGCTAGTGAAACGCCAGAAGCGGGGGCCAATGAGCAGTTCTTC. Translated: CSASETPEAGANEQFF.

This chain uses TRBV18 with TRBJ1-1; D perhaps matches TRBD1 (5 bases). Trimming pared 9 bases from V and 0 bases from J, leaving 11 bases between. Germline CDR1 and CDR2: KGHSH and LQKENI. This CDR3 has 13 residues. In DNA, the CDR3 is TGTGCCAGTTGGGGGACCATGAACACTGAAGCTTTCTTT. Its protein product is CASWGTMNTEAFF.

The rearrangement uses TRBV29-1 and TRBJ2-2; D call uncertain. Deletions cut 7 bases from V and 4 bases from J, with 10 bases between. CDR1 and CDR2 from the germline V gene are SQVTM and ANQGSEA. The CDR3 totals 12 residues. The CDR3 region has the DNA TGCAGCGCATCACAGCTCACCGGGGAGCTGTTTTTT. It yields the protein CSASQLTGELFF.

This chain connects TRBV29-1 to TRBJ1-2; the D gene is possibly TRBD1 (5 bases). The germline V gene has CDR1 SQVTM and CDR2 ANQGSEA. V lost 6 bases and J lost 8, with 13 bases in between. The length of the CDR3 is 11 residues. This CDR3 reads CSVGGTMGYTF. In nucleotides, the CDR3 is TGCAGCGTGGGAGGGACGATGGGCTACACCTTC. The full variable domain, its missing parts supplied by reference TRBV29-1 and TRBJ1-2, is SAVISQKPSRDICQRGTSLTIQCQVDSQVTMMFWYRQQPGQSLTLIATANQGSEATYESGFVIDKFPISRPNLTFSTLTVSNMSPEDSSIYLCSVGGTMGYTFGSGTRLTVV.

This rearrangement joins TRBV18 to TRBJ2-7; the D is unclear. From germline, CDR1 is KGHSH and CDR2 LQKENI. Trimming removed 2 bases from V and 3 bases from J, with 14 bases in between. This CDR3 has 15 amino acids. The DNA of the CDR3 is TGTGCCAGCTCACCATATACGCAGAGCAACTACGAGCAGTACTTC. Translating it yields CASSPYTQSNYEQYF. The full variable domain, completed using reference TRBV18 and TRBJ2-7, is NAGVMQNPRHLVRRRGQEARLRCSPMKGHSHVYWYRQLPEEGLKFMVYLQKENIIDESGMPKERFSAEFPKEGPSILRIQQVVRGDSAAYFCASSPYTQSNYEQYFGPGTRLTVT.

The chain is built from TRBV6-6 and TRBJ2-1; TRBD2 matches 8 bases. Germline V CDR1 and CDR2: MNHNY, SVGAGI (reference sequence). The trim removed 2 bases at V and 12 bases at J, leaving 9 bases unmatched. The CDR3 loop spans 14 amino acids. CDR3 sequence reads: CASSYGLALLRQFF. The CDR3 coding sequence is TGTGCCAGCAGTTACGGACTAGCCCTGTTGCGGCAGTTCTTC.

A note on this clone: At one end, the junction sequence differs from germline, possibly due to a read error. The rearrangement links TRBV20-1 to TRBJ2-1; 10 bases line up with TRBD2. Looked up from germline, CDR1 is DFQATT and CDR2 is SNEGSKA (reference sequence). The CDR3 is 14 residues long. The CDR3 nucleotides read TGCAGTGCTAGTACGGCTAGCGGGAGACAACTAAGTGTCTTC. Translating gives CSASTASGRQLSVF.

The chain's CDR3 is CASSSGEDTGELFF. CDR3 nucleotides: TGTGCCAGCAGTTCCGGGGAGGACACCGGGGAGCTGTTTTTT. The chain is built from TRBV6-2 or TRBV6-3 and TRBJ2-2; D may be TRBD2 (6 bases). This CDR3 is built from 14 residues. CDR1 MNHEY and CDR2 SVGEGT come from the germline V gene. V was shortened by 4 bases and J by 3 bases, with 9 bases between the two germline ends.

The V and J genes are TRBV4-2 and TRBJ1-4, with a weak D call TRBD1 (5 bases). Trimming cost V 4 bases and J 0 bases, with 24 bases left between them. This CDR3 comprises 20 residues. The germline V gene encodes CDR1 LGHNA and CDR2 YNFKEQ. The CDR3 DNA reads as TGTGCCAGCAGCCTACGCGGCGGGGACCGGAGTTCAACAACTAATGAAAAACTGTTTTTT. Residues: CASSLRGGDRSSTTNEKLFF.

Turning to this clone: Other nucleotide sequences from this sample produce the same CDR3. This sequence joins TRBV3-1 (or the pseudogene TRBV3-2) and TRBJ1-5; D unresolved. CDR3 size: 13 residues. CDR1 LGHDT and CDR2 YNNKEL come from the germline V gene (reference sequence). Trimming stripped 1 base from V and 6 bases from J, with 7 bases between. CDR3 in amino acids: CASSQVGGQPQHF. The CDR3 nucleotides read TGTGCCAGCAGCCAAGTCGGAGGTCAGCCCCAGCATTTT.

The chain recombines TRBV5-4 with TRBJ2-2; D uncertain. Trimming cost V 4 bases and J 6 bases, with 4 bases left between them. Germline CDR1 SGHNT, CDR2 YYREEE (reference sequence). The CDR3 sequence is 11 residues long. CDR3 sequence reads: CASSVSGELFF. The CDR3, as DNA: TGTGCCAGCAGCGTGTCCGGGGAGCTGTTTTTT.

This chain links TRBV6-6 with TRBJ2-2, with 12 bases lining up with TRBD2. CDR1 MNHNY and CDR2 SVGAGI come from the germline V gene (reference sequence). Trimming removed 6 bases from V and 5 bases from J; junction bases left unmatched: 4. The length of the CDR3 is 15 residues. This CDR3 is CASSPGLAGTGELFF. The CDR3 DNA sequence: TGTGCCAGCAGCCCCGGACTAGCGGGGACCGGGGAGCTGTTTTTT.

V and J are TRBV7-8 and TRBJ1-5; D gene uncertain. The germline V gene encodes CDR1 SGHVS and CDR2 FQNEAQ. The length of the CDR3 is 16 residues. The ends were cut back, 1 base at V and 4 bases at J, with 14 bases in the middle. Here the CDR3 DNA reads TGTGCCAGCAGCTTAGTAGCCTTGGGAGGTAATCAGCCCCAGCATTTT. It codes for CASSLVALGGNQPQHF.

This clone appeared a single time. The chain couples TRBV19 to TRBJ2-1; the match to TRBD2 covers 14 bases. Germline V gene data show CDR1 as LNHDA and CDR2 as SQIVND (reference sequence). CDR3 length: 17 residues. Unmatched junction bases numbered 5, after V lost 7 bases and J lost 0 bases. CDR3 residues: CASTWTSGRSSYNEQFF. The CDR3 DNA is TGTGCCAGTACCTGGACTAGCGGGAGGAGCTCCTACAATGAGCAGTTCTTC.

The rearrangement links TRBV9 to TRBJ2-2; no clear D. Trimming cost V 3 bases and J 7 bases, with 25 bases left between them. The length of the CDR3 is 18 residues. CDR1 and CDR2 (germline): SGDLS, YYNGEE. The CDR3 bases are TGTGCCAGCAGCGGACACGAAGGCGACCCTAGAGAGCGCGGGGAGCTGTTTTTT. Protein sequence: CASSGHEGDPRERGELFF.

The CDR3 region has the DNA TGTGCCAGCAGCGAAAGAGGGGATGCCAGCTCTGGCTACACCTTC. Its protein is CASSERGDASSGYTF. The V call is TRBV3-1 (or the pseudogene TRBV3-2), the J call TRBJ1-2, with D possibly matching TRBD1 (5 bases). V lost 5 bases to trimming and J lost 7 bases, with 20 bases between them. From germline, CDR1 is LGHDT and CDR2 YNNKEL (reference sequence). The CDR3 covers 15 residues.

J is TRBJ1-3 and V is TRBV11-3, with a tentative D call TRBD1 (6 bases). The V end lost 4 bases, the J end lost 4 bases, and 11 bases lay between the germline ends. Germline V gene sequence: CDR1 SGHNT, CDR2 YENEEA. CDR3 length: 14 residues. CDR3 bases: TGTGCCAGCAGCTCAGGGGTTCGCGGAAACACCATATATTTT. It yields the protein CASSSGVRGNTIYF.

V is TRBV5-5 and J is TRBJ1-2; tentatively, D is TRBD1 (6 bases). Germline-derived CDR1 and CDR2 are SGHKS and YYEKEE (reference sequence). The CDR3 spans 13 residues. V lost 0 bases and J 7 bases, leaving 10 bases between the germline ends. CDR3 bases: TGTGCCAGCAGCTTGGGGGCAGGGGTTGGCTACACCTTC. It translates to CASSLGAGVGYTF. Together with reference TRBV5-5 and TRBJ1-2, the CDR3 gives the full variable domain: DAGVTQSPTHLIKTRGQQVTLRCSPISGHKSVSWYQQVLGQGPQFIFQYYEKEERGRGNFPDRFSARQFPNYSSELNVNALLLGDSALYLCASSLGAGVGYTFGSGTRLTVV.